This is a list of T cell receptor beta chains from one sample in a study of blood T cell repertoires in COVID-19. TCRdb's table, derived via immunoSEQ multiplex PCR, lists solely in-frame clones and lacks some. The table has about 98,000 clones, about 72% seen once. Material: peripheral blood. All receptors derive from a man between 60 and 75 years old with active or convalescent COVID-19. Both conserved end residues are part of each CDR3. Fields, in order: J gene, CDR3 length, D gene, clone size, V gene, CDR3 protein, CDR3 DNA. D genes are given only for firm matches. Size is omitted from some rows. Given values are once, few, many or a class for expanded clones.

TRBJ1-5	15	NA	few	TRBV18	CASSPTTTGFQPQHF	TGTGCCAGCTCACCAACGACGACAGGTTTTCAGCCCCAGCATTTT
TRBJ1-5	15	NA	NA	TRBV15	CATSRDDGGNQPQHF	TGTGCCACCAGCAGAGACGACGGGGGCAATCAGCCCCAGCATTTT
TRBJ2-2	13	NA	once	TRBV11-3	CASSLVGGGELFF	TGTGCCAGCAGCTTAGTCGGAGGGGGGGAGCTGTTTTTT
TRBJ2-1	16	NA	NA	TRBV11-2	CASSSQAERAHNEQFF	TGTGCCAGCAGCTCGCAGGCGGAGAGGGCCCACAATGAGCAGTTCTTC
TRBJ2-5	15	NA	many	TRBV5-1	CASSLGLGGGETQYF	TGCGCCAGCAGCTTGGGGCTTGGGGGCGGGGAGACCCAGTACTTC
TRBJ2-7	15	TRBD1	NA	TRBV3-1/TRBV3-2	CASSQGGTGLYEQYF	TGTGCCAGCAGCCAAGGCGGGACAGGGCTCTACGAGCAGTACTTC
TRBJ1-2	13	NA	NA	TRBV6-1	CASSERHGYGYTF	TGTGCCAGCAGTGAACGACATGGCTATGGCTACACCTTC
TRBJ1-2	14	NA	once	TRBV6-5	CASSYSRRAYGYTF	TGTGCCAGCAGTTACTCGAGGCGTGCCTATGGCTACACCTTC
TRBJ2-5	16	TRBD1	NA	TRBV3-1/TRBV3-2	CASSHLGQGSYGTQYF	TGTGCCAGCAGCCATTTAGGACAGGGGTCCTATGGGACCCAGTACTTC
TRBJ2-5	13	NA	once	TRBV2	CASDYGIQETQYF	TGTGCCAGCGACTACGGGATCCAAGAGACCCAGTACTTC
TRBJ1-2	13	NA	NA	TRBV28	CASSRGSGYGYTF	TGTGCCAGCAGTAGGGGGTCGGGCTATGGCTACACCTTC
TRBJ2-3	14	NA	NA	TRBV10-3	CAISGPGRADTQYF	TGTGCCATCAGTGGGCCAGGCCGAGCAGATACGCAGTATTTT
TRBJ1-5	17	TRBD1	NA	TRBV7-8	CASSLGQGASRVQPQHF	TGTGCCAGCAGCTTAGGGCAGGGGGCGAGTCGGGTTCAGCCCCAGCATTTT
TRBJ1-4	16	NA	NA	TRBV5-1	CASSLSPGTPIEKLFF	TGCGCCAGCAGCTTGTCCCCCGGGACACCAATTGAAAAACTGTTTTTT
TRBJ2-5	15	TRBD2	NA	TRBV6-5	CASSYLTSGQETQYF	TGTGCCAGCAGTTACTTGACTAGCGGCCAAGAGACCCAGTACTTC
TRBJ1-2	11	NA	NA	TRBV29-1	CSVFGGYGYTF	TGCAGCGTCTTCGGGGGTTATGGCTACACCTTC
TRBJ2-1	16	TRBD2	NA	TRBV7-8	CASSPNSGSGVNEQFF	TGTGCCAGCAGCCCGAATAGCGGGAGCGGCGTCAATGAGCAGTTCTTC
TRBJ1-1	13	NA	many	TRBV7-9	CASSSPENTEAFF	TGTGCCAGCAGCTCTCCAGAGAACACTGAAGCTTTCTTT
TRBJ2-5	15	NA	NA	TRBV19	CASSPGQVGRETQYF	TGTGCCAGTAGTCCAGGACAGGTGGGGAGGGAGACCCAGTACTTC
TRBJ2-7	13	NA	NA	TRBV29-1	CSAGDIPSYEQYF	TGCAGCGCCGGGGACATCCCCTCCTACGAGCAGTACTTC
TRBJ2-2	14	NA	NA	TRBV4-1	CASSQDLGFGELFF	TGCGCCAGCAGCCAAGATCTAGGCTTCGGGGAGCTGTTTTTT
TRBJ1-5	16	TRBD1	NA	TRBV18	CASSPTGTGRNQPQHF	TGTGCCAGCTCTCCCACCGGGACAGGGAGGAATCAGCCCCAGCATTTT
TRBJ2-3	12	NA	NA	TRBV3-1/TRBV3-2	CASSQHPDTQYF	TGTGCCAGCAGCCAACATCCAGATACGCAGTATTTT
TRBJ2-1	15	TRBD1	NA	TRBV18	CASSETGGFYNEQFF	TGTGCCAGCTCAGAGACAGGGGGCTTCTACAATGAGCAGTTCTTC
TRBJ1-3	15	TRBD1	NA	TRBV9	CASSVGTGFGNTIYF	TGTGCCAGCAGCGTAGGGACAGGGTTTGGAAACACCATATATTTT
TRBJ1-3	20	NA	NA	TRBV5-1	CASSETGSRERYRPGNTIYF	TGCGCCAGCAGCGAAACAGGGTCAAGGGAAAGATATCGTCCTGGAAACACCATATATTTT
TRBJ2-5	15	NA	NA	TRBV28	CASRLGGQKQETQYF	TGTGCCAGCAGATTAGGTGGACAGAAGCAAGAGACCCAGTACTTC
TRBJ2-2	16	TRBD2	once	TRBV19	CASSFGGAAGTGELFF	TGTGCCAGTAGTTTCGGAGGGGCAGCGGGGACCGGGGAGCTGTTTTTT
TRBJ2-5	16	TRBD2	NA	TRBV5-6	CASSFTLGGQQETQYF	TGTGCCAGCAGCTTTACTTTGGGAGGGCAGCAAGAGACCCAGTACTTC
TRBJ2-1	13	TRBD2	NA	TRBV29-1	CSSPQRGYNEQFF	TGCAGCAGCCCCCAGCGGGGTTACAATGAGCAGTTCTTC
TRBJ2-5	14	TRBD1	NA	TRBV30	CASRQSGQQETQYF	TGTGCCTCCCGCCAATCGGGACAGCAAGAGACCCAGTACTTC
TRBJ1-1	14	NA	NA	TRBV2	CASQVQGLNTEAFF	TGTGCCAGCCAGGTCCAGGGTTTGAACACTGAAGCTTTCTTT
TRBJ1-1	12	NA	NA	TRBV5-1	CASSLRGTEAFF	TGCGCCAGCAGTCTCAGGGGCACTGAAGCTTTCTTT
TRBJ2-3	15	NA	NA	TRBV2	CASTLQGMGTDTQYF	TGTGCCAGCACTCTCCAGGGAATGGGCACAGATACGCAGTATTTT
TRBJ1-2	13	NA	NA	TRBV29-1	CSVQQGSSYGYTF	TGCAGCGTTCAACAGGGAAGTTCCTATGGCTACACCTTC
TRBJ1-2	13	TRBD1	NA	TRBV6-6	CASSPTGDYGYTF	TGTGCCAGCAGTCCCACAGGGGACTATGGCTACACCTTC
TRBJ2-2	12	NA	NA	TRBV24-1	CATSDPAGELFF	TGTGCCACCAGTGATCCGGCCGGGGAGCTGTTTTTT
TRBJ1-1	13	NA	NA	TRBV25-1	CASSGLPGTEAFF	TGTGCCAGCAGTGGACTACCGGGTACTGAAGCTTTCTTT
TRBJ2-2	13	NA	NA	TRBV28	CASSPQGPGELFF	TGTGCCAGCAGCCCCCAGGGGCCCGGGGAGCTGTTTTTT
TRBJ2-1	19	TRBD2	few	TRBV5-1	CASSLGTGGSQSSYNEQFF	TGCGCCAGCAGCTTGGGGACGGGAGGATCCCAAAGCTCCTACAATGAGCAGTTCTTC
TRBJ2-3	17	TRBD2	NA	TRBV4-1	CASSQELAGAITDTQYF	TGCGCCAGCAGCCAAGAACTAGCGGGAGCAATCACAGATACGCAGTATTTT
TRBJ1-1	15	NA	NA	TRBV18	CASSGGRGRNTEAFF	TGTGCCAGCTCGGGAGGTCGGGGAAGGAACACTGAAGCTTTCTTT
TRBJ2-5	14	TRBD1	NA	TRBV28	CASSFLGTGVTQYF	TGTGCCAGCAGTTTTTTAGGGACAGGGGTCACCCAGTACTTC
TRBJ1-2	15	TRBD1	few	TRBV6-1	CASSEGWGQNYGYTF	TGTGCCAGCAGTGAAGGGTGGGGACAGAACTATGGCTACACCTTC
TRBJ1-4	16	NA	NA	TRBV25-1	CASSELGAGASEKLFF	TGTGCCAGCAGTGAATTGGGGGCGGGGGCAAGTGAAAAACTGTTTTTT